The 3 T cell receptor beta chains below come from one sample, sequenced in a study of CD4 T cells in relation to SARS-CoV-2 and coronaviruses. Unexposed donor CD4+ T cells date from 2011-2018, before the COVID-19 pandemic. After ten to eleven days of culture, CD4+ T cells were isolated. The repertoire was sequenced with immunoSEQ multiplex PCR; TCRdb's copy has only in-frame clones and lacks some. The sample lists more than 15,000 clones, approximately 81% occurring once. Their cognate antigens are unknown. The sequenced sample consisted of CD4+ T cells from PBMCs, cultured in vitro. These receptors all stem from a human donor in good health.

CDR3 loop: CAIREVGYEQYF. Here the CDR3 DNA reads TGTGCCATCAGGGAGGTCGGCTACGAGCAGTACTTC. The chain is built from TRBV10-3 and TRBJ2-7; a possible D gene is TRBD2 (5 bases). CDR3 length: 12 residues. Looked up from germline, CDR1 is ENHRY and CDR2 is SYGVKD. Trimming left V 6 bases short and J 3 bases short, with 9 bases between.

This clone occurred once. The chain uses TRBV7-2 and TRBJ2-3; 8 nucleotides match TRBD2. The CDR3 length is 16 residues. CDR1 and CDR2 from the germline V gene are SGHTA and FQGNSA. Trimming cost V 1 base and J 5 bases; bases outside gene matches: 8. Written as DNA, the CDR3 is TGTGCCAGCAGCTTAGGGGTTAGCGGGACGAAAGATACGCAGTATTTT. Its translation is CASSLGVSGTKDTQYF.

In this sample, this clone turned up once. The CDR3 coding sequence is TGTGCCAGCAGCTTGATCCTAGCGGGGGGACAAGAGACCCAGTACTTC. Translating it yields CASSLILAGGQETQYF. V and J are TRBV5-8 and TRBJ2-5; 11 bases are shared with TRBD2. V lost 1 base to trimming and J lost 2 bases; unmatched junction nucleotides: 4. The CDR3 has 16 residues. Per the germline V gene, CDR1 is SGHTS and CDR2 is YDEGEE.